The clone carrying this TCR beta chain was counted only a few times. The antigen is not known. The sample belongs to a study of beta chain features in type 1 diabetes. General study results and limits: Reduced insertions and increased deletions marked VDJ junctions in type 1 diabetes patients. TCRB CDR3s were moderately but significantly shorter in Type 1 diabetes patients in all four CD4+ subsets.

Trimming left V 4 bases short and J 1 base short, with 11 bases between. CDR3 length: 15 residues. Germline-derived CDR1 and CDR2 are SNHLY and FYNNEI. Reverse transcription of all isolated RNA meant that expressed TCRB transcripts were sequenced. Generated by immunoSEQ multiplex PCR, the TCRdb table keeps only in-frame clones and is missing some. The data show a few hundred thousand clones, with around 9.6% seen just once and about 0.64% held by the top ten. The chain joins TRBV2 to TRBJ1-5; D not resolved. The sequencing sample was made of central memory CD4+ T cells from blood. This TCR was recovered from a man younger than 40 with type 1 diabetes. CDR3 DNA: TGTGCCAGCAGTGTGAAGGGAGGAAGCAATCAGCCCCAGCATTTT. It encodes CASSVKGGSNQPQHF.